Here is one TCR beta chain with its context. Its specificity is not known. Germline V gene lookup returns CDR1 SGHRS and CDR2 YFSETQ. V shed 0 bases and J 3 bases; nucleotides not matched to a gene: 3. The CDR3 runs 15 residues. The data belong to a study of T-cell memory formation after mild COVID-19. Study results and caveats: Shrinking CD4+ clones were chiefly CM and EM; CD8+ ones were chiefly EMRA. Contracting clones from day 15 to 85 had balanced CD4/CD8; later expanders favoured CD4+. Pre-infection memory held some responding clones, suggesting pre-existing cross-reactive T cells responded.

Sample barcodes and UMIs were carried by the TCR alpha and TCR beta cDNA libraries that 5'RACE generated with constant-segment primers. MiXCR, run by TCRdb on the 5' RACE reads, gives a single entry per CDR3 protein. Among around 400,000 distinct CDR3 sequences listed, approximately 24% were seen once. The chain is built from TRBV5-1 and TRBJ2-3; 8 bases line up with TRBD2. The receptor was derived from an adult woman who had mild COVID-19 (a few samples of this study predate the infection). Cell type and time point are not known. The specimen sequenced was PBMCs or a T cell subset sorted from them (not recorded which). The CDR3 nucleotides are TGCGCCAGCAGCTTGGAGGCGGGGGGAACAGATACGCAGTATTTT. This sequence encodes CASSLEAGGTDTQYF.